The 15 T cell receptor beta chains below all came from one sample that was sequenced in a study of identical twins. A single record per CDR3 protein comes from TCRdb applying MiXCR to the 5' RACE reads. This table has over 550,000 distinct CDR3 sequences, under 8.5% appearing once. The same sample was also studied in work on yellow fever vaccine responses in identical twins.

The sequenced sample consisted of PBMCs. These receptors came from a woman aged 18-29 years in good health.

This clonotype was recorded at least ten times. The chain recombines TRBV5-1 with TRBJ2-6; D remains ambiguous. V lost 1 base to trimming and J lost 2 bases, with 7 bases between them. The V gene's germline CDR1 is SGHRS and CDR2 YFSETQ. The CDR3 contains 15 residues. The CDR3 here is CASSLLVTGANVLTF. DNA for the CDR3: TGCGCCAGCAGCTTGTTGGTGACTGGGGCCAACGTCCTGACTTTC.

At least ten counts were recorded for this clonotype. The CDR3 DNA sequence: TGTGCCAGCACCTTAGCCGGGACAGCGAACACTGAAGCTTTCTTT. It encodes CASTLAGTANTEAFF. This sequence joins TRBV5-6 and TRBJ1-1; 7 bases align to TRBD1. V dropped 6 bases and J dropped 1; count of bases not matched to a gene: 9. Germline-derived CDR1 and CDR2 are SGHDT and YYEEEE. CDR3 length: 15 residues.

This clonotype was recorded many times. The V and J genes are TRBV28 and TRBJ2-5; possibly TRBD1 or TRBD2 for D (6 bases each). V dropped 3 bases and J dropped 4 bases, with 18 bases sitting between them. The germline V gene encodes CDR1 MDHEN and CDR2 SYDVKM. CDR3 length: 16 amino acids. CDR3 residues: CASSLEGQGIPETQYF. For the CDR3, the DNA is TGTGCCAGCAGTTTGGAGGGGCAGGGGATCCCAGAGACCCAGTACTTC.

This clonotype occurred many times. V is TRBV12-3 or TRBV12-4 and J is TRBJ2-7; no firm D call. The CDR3 runs to 15 residues. Trimming shortened V by 6 bases and J by 2 bases, and 17 bases separated the two germline ends. The CDR3 nucleotides read TGTGCCAGCAGCCTCGGACGGGCGTTTCCCTACGAGCAGTACTTC. Protein sequence: CASSLGRAFPYEQYF.

The chain carries TRBV20-1 and TRBJ2-1, with 9 bases aligning to TRBD2. The length of the CDR3 is 17 residues. J was trimmed by 0 bases and V by 1 base; bases with no gene match: 7. The germline gives CDR1 DFQATT, CDR2 SNEGSKA (reference sequence). In DNA, the CDR3 is TGCAGTGCTAGAGGGGCTAGCGGGGTCCTCTCCTACAATGAGCAGTTCTTC. Translated: CSARGASGVLSYNEQFF.

The chain recombines TRBV18 with TRBJ2-7, with a tentative D call TRBD1 (5 bases). This CDR3 is 14 amino acids long. CDR1 KGHSH and CDR2 LQKENI come from the germline V gene. Deletions cut 3 bases from V and 0 bases from J, with 9 bases between. The DNA of the CDR3 is TGTGCCAGCTCACCCGGACAAAGCTCCTACGAGCAGTACGTC. Translated, it gives CASSPGQSSYEQYV.

This clonotype was seen repeatedly, ten times or more. The genes are TRBV3-1 and TRBJ2-2, with D possibly TRBD2 on 5 matching bases. Germline values: CDR1 LGHDT, CDR2 YNNKEL (reference sequence). The CDR3 extends over 15 amino acids. V was shortened by 1 base and J by 4 bases, with 10 bases between the two germline ends. DNA of the CDR3: TGTGCCAGCAGCCAAGTTGTTCGGGGCACCGGGGAGCTGTTTTTT. Its translation is CASSQVVRGTGELFF.

This rearrangement joins TRBV7-8 to TRBJ2-5; D is uncertain. Trimming removed 4 bases from V and 6 bases from J, with 12 bases in between. The germline V gene has CDR1 SGHVS and CDR2 FQNEAQ. This CDR3 has 13 amino acids. As DNA, the CDR3 is TGTGCCAGCAGCTCCCCTTCTGCGAAGACCCAGTACTTC. It encodes CASSSPSAKTQYF. Together with reference TRBV7-8 and TRBJ2-5, the CDR3 gives the full variable domain: GAGVSQSPRYKVAKRGQDVALRCDPISGHVSLFWYQQALGQGPEFLTYFQNEAQLDKSGLPSDRFFAERPEGSVSTLKIQRTQQEDSAVYLCASSSPSAKTQYFGPGTRLLVL.

This clonotype was seen only a few times. The chain recombines TRBV5-5 with TRBJ1-3, with D perhaps matching TRBD1 (6 bases). The CDR3 has 16 residues. From germline, CDR1 is SGHKS and CDR2 YYEKEE (reference sequence). V gave up 3 bases and J gave up 2 bases, with 15 bases separating them. The CDR3 region has the DNA TGTGCCAGCAGCTCATTGCAGGGGCTCCCTGGAAACACCATATATTTT. Translating it yields CASSSLQGLPGNTIYF.

V and J are TRBV7-3 and TRBJ2-1; tentative D call: TRBD2 (6 bases). Trimming took 4 bases from V and 9 from J, leaving 19 bases between them. CDR3 length: 15 residues. Germline V CDR1 and CDR2: SGHTA, FQGTGA. CDR3 loop: CASSSPSAGSGEQFF. DNA of the CDR3: TGTGCCAGCAGCTCTCCCTCAGCCGGTAGCGGTGAGCAGTTCTTC.

This clonotype was observed at least ten times. The V and J genes are TRBV20-1 and TRBJ2-3, with D maybe TRBD2 (7 bases). In germline, CDR1 is DFQATT, CDR2 SNEGSKA (reference sequence). The V gene lost 6 bases and the J gene lost 0 bases, with 10 bases spanning the gap. The CDR3 runs to 13 residues. Here the CDR3 reads CSAGGPSTDTQYF. The CDR3 DNA follows: TGCAGTGCCGGGGGGCCTAGCACAGATACGCAGTATTTT.

This clonotype was seen a handful of times. The rearrangement uses TRBV2 and TRBJ2-5; 12 positions match TRBD1. V lost 6 bases to trimming and J lost 4 bases; unmatched junction nucleotides: 6. Germline V gene sequence: CDR1 SNHLY, CDR2 FYNNEI. The CDR3 has 15 residues. The CDR3 nucleotides are TGTGCCAGCAGACTCCAGGGACAGGGGGCAGAGACCCAGTACTTC. Translated: CASRLQGQGAETQYF.

V is TRBV12-3 or TRBV12-4 and J is TRBJ2-1; D possibly corresponds to TRBD1 (6 bases). CDR3 length equals 14 residues. Between the trimmed V and J ends, which lost 6 bases and 4 bases, there was a span of 13 bases. The CDR3 protein is CASSPGARYNEQFF. The CDR3 bases are TGTGCCAGCAGCCCAGGGGCTAGGTACAATGAGCAGTTCTTC.

The gene calls are TRBV20-1 and TRBJ2-3; TRBD2 aligns across 8 bases. This CDR3 spans 13 amino acids. V lost 4 bases, J lost 6 bases, and 6 bases stayed unmatched. Germline loops: CDR1 DFQATT, CDR2 SNEGSKA (reference sequence). This CDR3 is CSAMRREVDTQYF. The CDR3 DNA reads TGCAGTGCTATGAGGCGGGAGGTCGATACGCAGTATTTT.

This clonotype appeared a few times. The chain employs TRBV5-1 and TRBJ2-7, with TRBD1 identical over 7 bases. The length of the CDR3 is 15 residues. Germline V gives CDR1 SGHRS, CDR2 YFSETQ. V was pared by 4 bases and J by 2 bases, with 9 bases of the junction left unmatched. Here the CDR3 DNA reads TGCGCCAGCAGCGCCCCACAGGGGCGGGCCTACGAGCAGTACTTC. This encodes CASSAPQGRAYEQYF. The complete variable domain, with remaining parts taken from reference TRBV5-1 and TRBJ2-7, reads KAGVTQTPRYLIKTRGQQVTLSCSPISGHRSVSWYQQTPGQGLQFLFEYFSETQRNKGNFPGRFSGRQFSNSRSEMNVSTLELGDSALYLCASSAPQGRAYEQYFGPGTRLTVT.